The sequence of this T cell receptor (beta chain) was determined in a study of T cells after posttransplantation cyclophosphamide. Study-wide points: TRB clonality was highly associated with recipient CMV seropositivity and reactivation.

Points on this clone: No antigen is known for it.

Germline V gene lookup returns CDR1 SGHTA and CDR2 FQGNSA. The CDR3 contains 13 residues. J lost 4 bases, V lost 6 bases, and 1 base had no gene match. Cells defined as naive were viable CD3+CD4+ or CD3+CD8+ and CCR7+CD45RA+CD45RO-CD95-CD27+CD28+. Sequencing used immunoSEQ multiplex PCR; TCRdb keeps in-frame clones, though not all of them. Of around 20,000 clones in the sample, around 98% were seen once. Sequences were obtained from naive CD4+ T cells sorted from PBMCs. The chain carries TRBV7-2 and TRBJ2-1, with 9 bases identical to TRBD1. The TCR sequence derives from a man aged 50 to 59 in good health, CMV-negative, and a related stem cell transplant donor. CDR3 bases: TGTGCCAGCAGACAGGGGGCATACAATGAGCAGTTCTTC. Translated: CASRQGAYNEQFF.